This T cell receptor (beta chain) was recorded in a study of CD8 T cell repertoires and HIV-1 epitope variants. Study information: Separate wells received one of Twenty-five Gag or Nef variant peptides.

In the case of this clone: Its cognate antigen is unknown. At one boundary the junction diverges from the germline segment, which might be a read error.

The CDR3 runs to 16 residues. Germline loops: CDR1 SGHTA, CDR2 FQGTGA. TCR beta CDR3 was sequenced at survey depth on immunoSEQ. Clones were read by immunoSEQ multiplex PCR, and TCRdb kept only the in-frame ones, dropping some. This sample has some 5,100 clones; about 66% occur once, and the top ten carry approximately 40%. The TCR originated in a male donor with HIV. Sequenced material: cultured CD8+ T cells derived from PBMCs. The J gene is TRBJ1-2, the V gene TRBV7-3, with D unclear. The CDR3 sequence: CASSQDPPDLDYGYTF. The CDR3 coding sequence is TGCGCCAGCAGCCAAGATCCCCCAGACTTGGACTATGGCTACACCTTC.